These T cell receptor beta chains were read from a single sample in a study of T cell responses to AZD1222 COVID-19 vaccine. Clones were read by immunoSEQ multiplex PCR, and TCRdb kept only the in-frame ones, dropping some. The sample has tens of thousands of clones, 70% to 90% seen once. Source: peripheral blood, taken on day 0 of AZD1222 vaccination. The receptor source for this set is an adult in good health. Both conserved end residues are trimmed from each CDR3. The order of the fields is J gene, clone size, V gene, CDR3 protein. A row's size may be missing; if present it is once, few, many or a size class.

J gene: TRBJ1-4
clone size: NA
V gene: TRBV5-1
CDR3 protein: ASSLDGTGEGANEKLF

J gene: TRBJ1-1
clone size: few
V gene: TRBV20-1
CDR3 protein: SAIDTGEAF

J gene: TRBJ1-2
clone size: few
V gene: TRBV6-5
CDR3 protein: ASSPRTGDYGYT

J gene: TRBJ1-1
clone size: NA
V gene: TRBV5-1
CDR3 protein: ASSFGFSNTEAF

J gene: TRBJ2-5
clone size: NA
V gene: TRBV19
CDR3 protein: ASSLKTSGAETQY

J gene: TRBJ2-4
clone size: NA
V gene: TRBV5-1
CDR3 protein: ASSLGRAGDRDQY

J gene: TRBJ2-7
clone size: NA
V gene: TRBV11-2
CDR3 protein: ASSQQTSGPYEQY

J gene: TRBJ1-5
clone size: once
V gene: TRBV20-1
CDR3 protein: SASQGQGGQPQH

J gene: TRBJ1-2
clone size: NA
V gene: TRBV5-4
CDR3 protein: ASSPSTGEFYGYT

J gene: TRBJ2-5
clone size: NA
V gene: TRBV7-3
CDR3 protein: ASSLMPSGANQETQY

J gene: TRBJ1-2
clone size: NA
V gene: TRBV19
CDR3 protein: ASSDRDIQEVVGYT

J gene: TRBJ2-6
clone size: NA
V gene: TRBV27
CDR3 protein: ASRGSGANVLT

J gene: TRBJ1-3
clone size: NA
V gene: TRBV3-1/TRBV3-2
CDR3 protein: ASSQDGRTIHSGNTIY